This TCR beta chain was retrieved from a study of blood T cell repertoires in COVID-19 (dated by TCRdb to 2018 to 2021). In terms of the full investigation: Samples from collaborators originated in the United States, Italy and Spain and spanned both the acute and convalescent phases of COVID-19. The sample metadata nearly always contained a de-identified subject ID, COVID-19 status, age in years and sex. The samples were drawn from the first 160 participants of the ongoing ImmuneRACE study and from roughly 1,300 subjects provided by 6 global collaborators. The material from the prospective study consisted of cDNA or gDNA derived from T cells, B-cell-depleted T cells, or PBMCs. The repertoires were released in a freely available public database intended as a resource for research on the immune response to SARS-CoV-2. Where HLA class I and class II types were available, the types were taken from metadata supplied by the sample provider, not from assay-based typing. Deeply sampled blood TCRbeta repertoires from subjects exposed to, actively infected with, or recovered from COVID-19 were included in the dataset.

V lost 4 bases and J lost 7 bases, and the count of bases not matched to a germline gene is 10. The CDR3 measures 14 amino acids from cysteine to phenylalanine. The DNA shown is the 42-base CDR3, in frame from base 1. As encoded in the germline V gene (reference sequence), CDR1 is MNHEY while CDR2 is SMNVEV. General conclusions and limits of the study: Clinical and demographic metadata were provided uncurated, with the amount varying by source and participant.

Collaborating institutions collected whole blood in K2EDTA tubes following their own protocols. For TCRbeta analysis, collaborator samples were shipped as frozen whole blood, as isolated PBMCs, or as DNA extracted from either sample type. TCRbeta CDR3 regions were amplified from genomic DNA using the immunoSEQ Assay, a bias-controlled multiplex PCR. Processing in the source paper ran as follows. The number of nucleated cells in each sample was estimated by amplification of reference gene primers within the assay. To quantify the absolute abundance of each unique TCRbeta CDR3 rearrangement, sequence reads were collapsed and filtered. Productive Simpson clonality was computed per sample as the square root of Simpson's diversity index over productive rearrangements. TCRdb retrieved this table from immuneACCESS and kept in-frame rearrangements only. Not all clones are present; in checked studies, unresolved V genes account for under half, and no reason is known for the remainder. The V and J calls and clone size were taken over from that table, and D and trimming were inferred from the DNA. The sample profile shows hundreds of thousands of clones; 85% to 90% of them were found once. The ten largest clones take up 1.3% to 1.5% of the sample.

This clone was counted a single time. This clone's antigen is unknown. No much larger clonotype is one base removed from it; base qualities were not supplied. The V gene is TRBV27 and the J gene is TRBJ2-7, and TRBD1 matches 7 of the central bases. This receptor was identified in an older man with acute or convalescent COVID-19. The material sequenced was peripheral blood. The CDR3 corresponds to CASSSYGQALEQYF. The sequence in DNA is TGTGCCAGCAGTTCCTATGGACAGGCCTTGGAGCAGTACTTC.